The 28 T cell receptor beta chains given below trace back to one sample, sequenced in a study of OX40 agonist ivuxolimab in advanced cancers. TCRdb keeps only in-frame clones here, not all; method: immunoSEQ multiplex PCR. The sample holds nearly 70,000 clones; 83% are singletons and the top ten take around 1.4%. This material consisted of CD4+ or CD8+ T cells sorted from blood, taken in a trial of the OX40 agonist ivuxolimab. These TCRs come from an adult with an advanced solid tumor such as melanoma, head and neck, liver or kidney cancer.

The rearrangement links TRBV19 to TRBJ1-6; D is undetermined. The CDR3 spans 12 residues. Germline CDR1 is LNHDA and CDR2 is SQIVND (reference sequence). With 5 bases removed from V and 10 bases from J, the gap between germline ends came to 9 bases. The CDR3 DNA is TGTGCCAGTAGTTCCCGTTCCTCACCCCTCCACTTT. Protein product: CASSSRSSPLHF.

This rearrangement joins TRBV5-1 to TRBJ1-1; D perhaps matches TRBD1 (6 bases). With 3 bases removed from V and 11 bases from J, the gap between germline ends came to 17 bases. The length of the CDR3 is 13 residues. Looked up from germline, CDR1 is SGHRS and CDR2 is YFSETQ. The CDR3 is CASSYSGELDAFF. The CDR3 bases are TGCGCCAGCAGCTACTCAGGGGAGCTTGATGCTTTCTTT.

V is TRBV2 and J is TRBJ2-5, with no clear D. Trimming stripped 7 bases from V and 2 bases from J, with 14 bases between. The V gene's germline CDR1 is SNHLY and CDR2 FYNNEI. This CDR3 has 14 amino acids. The CDR3 spells CASKDPTEQETQYF. CDR3 sequence (DNA): TGTGCCAGCAAAGACCCAACAGAACAAGAGACCCAGTACTTC.

The chain joins TRBV7-9 to TRBJ2-2; 11 nucleotides align to TRBD2. Trimming took 5 bases from V and 5 from J; bases not matched to a gene: 10. There are 17 residues in the CDR3. Germline V CDR1 and CDR2: SEHNR, FQNEAQ (reference sequence). The CDR3 DNA follows: TGTGCCAGCAGCAGATCCTCACTAGCGGGGGTTACCGGGGAGCTGTTTTTT. The encoded protein is CASSRSSLAGVTGELFF. Combining the CDR3 with reference TRBV7-9 and TRBJ2-2 gives the whole variable domain DTGVSQNPRHKITKRGQNVTFRCDPISEHNRLYWYRQTLGQGPEFLTYFQNEAQLEKSRLLSDRFSAERPKGSFSTLEIQRTEQGDSAMYLCASSRSSLAGVTGELFFGEGSRLTVL.

This chain joins TRBV28 and TRBJ2-7, with 12 bases identical to TRBD1. The CDR3 loop spans 13 amino acids. Trimming cost V 10 bases and J 4 bases; bases outside gene matches: 5. CDR1 is MDHEN and CDR2 is SYDVKM in the germline V gene. CDR3 DNA: TGTGCCACCCCGGGACAGGGGGCTTACGAGCAGTACTTC. Protein sequence: CATPGQGAYEQYF.

Concerning this clone itself: Distinct nucleotide sequences in the sample also encode this CDR3. The V gene is TRBV6-6, the J gene TRBJ1-3, with D possibly being TRBD1 (5 bases). The germline gives CDR1 MNHNY, CDR2 SVGAGI (reference sequence). V lost 6 bases, J lost 4 bases, and 13 bases lay in between. The CDR3 totals 14 residues. CDR3 amino acids: CASSQQGLGNTIYF. In DNA, the CDR3 is TGTGCCAGCAGCCAGCAGGGCCTCGGAAACACCATATATTTT.

The J gene is TRBJ2-5, the V gene TRBV5-1, with D perhaps TRBD1 or TRBD2 (6 bases each). The CDR3 is 15 amino acids. Trimming removed 3 bases from V and 5 bases from J, with 17 bases in between. The germline CDR1 and CDR2 sequences are SGHRS and YFSETQ. The CDR3, as DNA: TGCGCCAGCAGCTCCGGGACTGTTCAGGGGGAGACCCAGTACTTC. It translates to CASSSGTVQGETQYF.

The chain combines TRBV5-1 with TRBJ1-1, with TRBD1 identical over 7 bases. Trimming removed 4 bases from V and 7 bases from J; junction bases left unmatched: 10. The CDR3 is 14 residues long. CDR1 is SGHRS and CDR2 is YFSETQ in the germline V gene. CDR3 sequence: CASSPIGGYGEAFF. The CDR3 region has the DNA TGCGCCAGCAGCCCGATAGGGGGCTATGGTGAAGCTTTCTTT.

This CDR3 is CASSPGQGTQYF. For the CDR3, the DNA is TGCGCCAGCAGCCCCGGACAGGGTACGCAGTATTTT. V is TRBV5-1 and J is TRBJ2-3, with 8 bases matching TRBD1. Germline assignment: CDR1 SGHRS and CDR2 YFSETQ. CDR3 size: 12 residues. The trim removed 4 bases at V and 8 bases at J, leaving 3 bases unmatched.

The genes are TRBV7-8 and TRBJ1-2; maybe TRBD1 (5 bases). This CDR3 spans 14 amino acids. Deletions cut 1 base from V and 2 bases from J, with 8 bases between. The germline CDR1 and CDR2 sequences are SGHVS and FQNEAQ. CDR3 sequence: CASSLEDKNYGYTF. In nucleotides, the CDR3 is TGTGCCAGCAGCTTAGAGGACAAGAACTATGGCTACACCTTC.

This sequence joins TRBV4-1 and TRBJ2-5; 8 bases fit TRBD1. The CDR3 has 13 amino acids. In germline, CDR1 is MGHRA, CDR2 YSYEKL. With 3 bases clipped from V and 3 bases from J, the junction kept 0 bases outside the gene matches. The DNA for the CDR3 is TGCGCCAGCAGCCAGGGACAGGAAGAGACCCAGTACTTC. Translated: CASSQGQEETQYF.

The CDR3 loop reads CASSPGPFTSRYEQYF. The CDR3 nucleotides read TGCGCCAGCAGCCCCGGACCCTTTACGTCTCGCTACGAGCAGTACTTC. The J gene is TRBJ2-7, the V gene TRBV4-1, with no clear D. The CDR3 runs 16 residues. Trimming cost V 4 bases and J 3 bases, with 19 bases left between them. Germline CDR1 is MGHRA and CDR2 is YSYEKL.

The CDR3 protein is CASSSPGGSTEAFF. The CDR3 DNA reads as TGCGCCAGCAGTTCGCCGGGGGGAAGCACTGAAGCTTTCTTT. The chain employs TRBV10-2 and TRBJ1-1, with D perhaps TRBD1 (5 bases). The CDR3 totals 14 residues. CDR1 and CDR2 from the germline V gene are WSHSY and SAAADI. V dropped 5 bases and J dropped 4 bases, with 14 bases sitting between them.

The chain combines TRBV27 with TRBJ1-1; 7 bases fit TRBD1. The CDR3 is made up of 15 amino acids. The V gene's germline CDR1 is MNHEY and CDR2 SMNVEV (reference sequence). The V gene end was trimmed by 0 bases and the J gene end by 2 bases; junction bases not matched to a gene: 3. CDR3 bases: TGTGCCAGCAGTTTATCCGGGACAGTTAACACTGAAGCTTTCTTT. Its translation: CASSLSGTVNTEAFF.

The chain is built from TRBV2 and TRBJ1-5; no clear D gene. The germline V and J ends were trimmed by 7 bases and 0 bases, with 10 bases remaining between them. Germline-derived CDR1 and CDR2 are SNHLY and FYNNEI. This CDR3 region has 14 residues. CDR3 sequence: CASNRVYSNQPQHF. CDR3 DNA: TGTGCCAGCAATAGGGTATATAGCAATCAGCCCCAGCATTTT.

The CDR3 sequence: CASSEKGRSSGANVLTF. The CDR3 DNA sequence: TGTGCCAGCAGTGAAAAGGGACGCAGCTCTGGGGCCAACGTCCTGACTTTC. V gene TRBV6-1 combines with J gene TRBJ2-6; D could derive from TRBD1 or TRBD2 (5 bases each). CDR3 length equals 17 residues. V lost 2 bases to trimming and J lost 0 bases, with 11 bases between them. Germline V gives CDR1 MNHNS, CDR2 SASEGT.

The count of this clone is one. The V call is TRBV15, the J call TRBJ2-1, with 7 nucleotides matching TRBD1. V lost 5 bases, J lost 1 base, and 5 bases stayed unmatched. Germline CDR1 and CDR2: LNHNV and YYDKDF (reference sequence). The CDR3 is made up of 15 amino acids. The CDR3 loop reads CATSAHRGSYNEQFF. CDR3 nucleotides: TGTGCCACCAGCGCCCACAGGGGTTCCTACAATGAGCAGTTCTTC.

This chain uses TRBV27 with TRBJ2-2; no clear D. CDR3 size: 12 residues. Deletions cut 6 bases from V and 7 bases from J, with 9 bases between. The germline V gene encodes CDR1 MNHEY and CDR2 SMNVEV (reference sequence). CDR3 region: CASSYYGGELFF. The CDR3 DNA follows: TGTGCCAGCAGCTACTATGGCGGGGAGCTGTTTTTT.

This sequence joins TRBV5-4 and TRBJ1-4, with D hard to call. Germline V gene lookup returns CDR1 SGHNT and CDR2 YYREEE (reference sequence). The CDR3 runs 14 residues. V lost 0 bases to trimming and J lost 5 bases, with 8 bases between them. The CDR3 region has the DNA TGTGCCAGCAGCTTGGACAGCTCGAATGAAAAACTGTTTTTT. This codes for CASSLDSSNEKLFF.

The chain has TRBV7-7 and TRBJ2-7, with 7 nucleotides matching TRBD1. CDR1 is SSHAT and CDR2 is FNYEAQ in the germline V gene (reference sequence). The CDR3 loop spans 13 amino acids. V dropped 5 bases and J dropped 5; count of bases not matched to a gene: 6. CDR3 nucleotide sequence: TGTGCCAGCAGCAACACAGACAGGGACGAGCAGTACTTC. This gives the protein CASSNTDRDEQYF.

The chain has TRBV7-9 and TRBJ1-5, with D perhaps TRBD1 (6 bases). V shed 6 bases and J shed 0 bases, with 9 bases lying between them. The CDR3 sequence is 14 residues long. The germline V gene encodes CDR1 SEHNR and CDR2 FQNEAQ (reference sequence). The CDR3 region has the DNA TGTGCCAGCAGTATAGGGGGTAGCAATCAGCCCCAGCATTTT. The encoded protein is CASSIGGSNQPQHF.

The J gene is TRBJ2-7, the V gene TRBV28; maybe TRBD1 (5 bases). Germline loops: CDR1 MDHEN, CDR2 SYDVKM. V shed 5 bases and J shed 7 bases, with 12 bases lying between them. The length of the CDR3 is 12 residues. CDR3 sequence: CASSHRNQEQYF. The CDR3 DNA reads TGTGCCAGCAGTCACAGGAACCAAGAGCAGTACTTC. The full variable domain, rest sourced from reference TRBV28 and TRBJ2-7, is DVKVTQSSRYLVKRTGEKVFLECVQDMDHENMFWYRQDPGLGLRLIYFSYDVKMKEKGDIPEGYSVSREKKERFSLILESASTNQTSMYLCASSHRNQEQYFGPGTRLTVT.

The rearrangement links TRBV23-1 to TRBJ1-5; possible D gene TRBD1, 6 bases. TRBV23-1 falls under the ORF class, with uncertain function. The CDR3 runs to 18 residues. With 3 bases removed from V and 0 bases from J, the gap between germline ends came to 18 bases. CDR3 residues: CASSHQIVYRDSNQPQHF. Written as DNA, the CDR3 is TGCGCCAGCAGTCACCAAATTGTTTACAGGGATAGCAATCAGCCCCAGCATTTT.

As regards this clone: A read error may produce the germline difference seen at one junction end. The rearrangement joins TRBV9 to TRBJ1-3; D possibly corresponds to TRBD1 (6 bases). Germline CDR1 and CDR2: SGDLS and YYNGEE. The CDR3 totals 13 residues. The CDR3 sequence: CASSVGGGSTIYF. CDR3 DNA: TGTGCCAGCAGCGTAGGAGGGGGAAGCACCATATATTTT. The whole variable domain, remainder taken from reference TRBV9 and TRBJ1-3, is DSGVTQTPKHLITATGQRVTLRCSPRSGDLSVYWYQQSLDQGLQFLIQYYNGEERAKGNILERFSAQQFPDLHSELNLSSLELGDSALYFCASSVGGGSTIYFGEGSWLTVV.

The V call is TRBV5-1, the J call TRBJ2-3, with 9 bases lining up with TRBD2. The V segment lost 2 bases and the J segment 1 base; nucleotides outside the gene matches: 14. This CDR3 comprises 19 residues. The germline gives CDR1 SGHRS, CDR2 YFSETQ. In DNA form, the CDR3 reads TGCGCCAGCAGCTTTTGGGCTAGCGGGGCTTCGGTGGGCACAGATACGCAGTATTTT. It yields the protein CASSFWASGASVGTDTQYF.

The chain employs TRBV27 and TRBJ1-4; D not resolved. Germline assignment: CDR1 MNHEY and CDR2 SMNVEV (reference sequence). The V gene lost 6 bases and the J gene lost 5 bases, with 22 bases spanning the gap. The CDR3 totals 17 residues. The CDR3 DNA sequence: TGTGCCAGCAGCCTCCGAGTCGGGCAGAGAAGAAATGAAAAACTGTTTTTT. As protein: CASSLRVGQRRNEKLFF.

This clone was counted at least ten times. This sequence joins TRBV19 and TRBJ1-3; 8 nucleotides match TRBD1. V was pared by 7 bases and J by 3 bases, with 11 bases of the junction left unmatched. Looked up from germline, CDR1 is LNHDA and CDR2 is SQIVND (reference sequence). This CDR3 region has 16 residues. For the CDR3, the DNA is TGTGCCAGTATTGGACGAGGACAGGGTGTTGGAAACACCATATATTTT. It is translated as CASIGRGQGVGNTIYF.

This sequence joins TRBV4-1 and TRBJ1-3; D is unclear. The CDR3 sequence is 20 residues long. Trimming left V 0 bases short and J 1 base short, with 22 bases between. Looked up from germline, CDR1 is MGHRA and CDR2 is YSYEKL. Written as DNA, the CDR3 is TGCGCCAGCAGCCAAGAGAATCTGGTGAGGGCAGTCATTTCTGGAAACACCATATATTTT. Translating gives CASSQENLVRAVISGNTIYF.